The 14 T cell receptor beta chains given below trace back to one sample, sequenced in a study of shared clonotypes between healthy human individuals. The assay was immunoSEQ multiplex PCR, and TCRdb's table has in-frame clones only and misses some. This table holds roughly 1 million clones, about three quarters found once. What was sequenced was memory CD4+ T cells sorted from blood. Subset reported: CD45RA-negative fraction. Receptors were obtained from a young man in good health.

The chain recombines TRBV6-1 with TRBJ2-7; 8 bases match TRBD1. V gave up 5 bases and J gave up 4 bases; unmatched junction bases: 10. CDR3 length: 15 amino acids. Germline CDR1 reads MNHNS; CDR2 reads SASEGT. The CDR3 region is CASSIGQGAVYEQYF. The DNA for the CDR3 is TGTGCCAGCAGTATCGGTCAGGGGGCAGTTTACGAGCAGTACTTC.

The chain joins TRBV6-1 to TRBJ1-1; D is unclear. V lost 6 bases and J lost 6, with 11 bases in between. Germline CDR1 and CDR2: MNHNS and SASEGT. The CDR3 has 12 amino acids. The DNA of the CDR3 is TGTGCCAGCAGATCGAGGAGGGCTGAAGCTTTCTTT. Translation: CASRSRRAEAFF.

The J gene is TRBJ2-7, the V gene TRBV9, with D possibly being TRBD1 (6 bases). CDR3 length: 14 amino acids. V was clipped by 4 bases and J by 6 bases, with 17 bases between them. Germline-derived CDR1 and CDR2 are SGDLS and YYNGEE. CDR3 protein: CASSPQPETGEQYF. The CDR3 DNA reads TGTGCCAGCAGCCCCCAGCCGGAGACAGGCGAGCAGTACTTC.

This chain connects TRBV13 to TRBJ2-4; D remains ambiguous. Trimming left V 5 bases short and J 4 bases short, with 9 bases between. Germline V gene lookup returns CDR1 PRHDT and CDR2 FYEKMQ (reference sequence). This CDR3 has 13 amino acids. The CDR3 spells CASSQLSKNIQYF. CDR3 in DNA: TGTGCCAGCAGCCAACTATCGAAAAACATTCAGTACTTC.

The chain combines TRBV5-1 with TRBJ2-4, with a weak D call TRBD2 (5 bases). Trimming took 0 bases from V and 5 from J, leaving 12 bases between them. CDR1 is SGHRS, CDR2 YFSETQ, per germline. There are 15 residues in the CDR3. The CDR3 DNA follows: TGCGCCAGCAGCTTGGCCGGTTCAGCGGAAAACATTCAGTACTTC. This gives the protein CASSLAGSAENIQYF.

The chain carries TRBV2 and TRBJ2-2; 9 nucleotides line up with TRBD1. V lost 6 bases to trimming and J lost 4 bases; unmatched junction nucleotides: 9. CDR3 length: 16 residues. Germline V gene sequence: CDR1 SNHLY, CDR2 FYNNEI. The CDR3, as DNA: TGTGCCAGCAGGGGGGGACAGGGATCAGGCACCGGGGAGCTGTTTTTT. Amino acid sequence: CASRGGQGSGTGELFF. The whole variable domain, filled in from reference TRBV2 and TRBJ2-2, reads EPEVTQTPSHQVTQMGQEVILRCVPISNHLYFYWYRQILGQKVEFLVSFYNNEISEKSEIFDDQFSVERPDGSNFTLKIRSTKLEDSAMYFCASRGGQGSGTGELFFGEGSRLTVL.

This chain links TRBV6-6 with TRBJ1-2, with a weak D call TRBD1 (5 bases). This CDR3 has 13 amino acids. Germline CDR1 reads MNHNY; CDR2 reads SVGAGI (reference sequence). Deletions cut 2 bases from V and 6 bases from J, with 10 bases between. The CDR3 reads CASSYRGWHGYTF. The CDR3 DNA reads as TGTGCCAGCAGTTACAGGGGTTGGCATGGCTACACCTTC.

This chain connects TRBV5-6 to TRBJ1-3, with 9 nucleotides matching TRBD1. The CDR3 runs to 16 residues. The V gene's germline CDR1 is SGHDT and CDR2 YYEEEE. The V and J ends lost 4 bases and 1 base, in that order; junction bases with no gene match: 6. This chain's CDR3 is CASSTGTGSSGNTIYF. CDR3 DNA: TGTGCCAGCAGCACCGGGACAGGGAGTTCTGGAAACACCATATATTTT.

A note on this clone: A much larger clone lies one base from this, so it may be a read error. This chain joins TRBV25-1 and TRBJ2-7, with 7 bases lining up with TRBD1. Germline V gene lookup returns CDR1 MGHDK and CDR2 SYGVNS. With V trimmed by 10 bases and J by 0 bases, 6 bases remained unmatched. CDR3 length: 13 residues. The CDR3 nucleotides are TGTGCCACCTTGGACAGGTTCTCCTACGAGCAGTACTTC. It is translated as CATLDRFSYEQYF.

In DNA form, the CDR3 reads TGTGCCACCCAGGGTGACGGGGGGGTGGGCGATCAGCCCCAGCATTTT. This codes for CATQGDGGVGDQPQHF. The J gene is TRBJ1-5, the V gene TRBV2, with D possibly being TRBD1 (5 bases). In germline, CDR1 is SNHLY, CDR2 FYNNEI. With 10 bases removed from V and 5 bases from J, the gap between germline ends came to 24 bases. The CDR3 runs 16 residues.

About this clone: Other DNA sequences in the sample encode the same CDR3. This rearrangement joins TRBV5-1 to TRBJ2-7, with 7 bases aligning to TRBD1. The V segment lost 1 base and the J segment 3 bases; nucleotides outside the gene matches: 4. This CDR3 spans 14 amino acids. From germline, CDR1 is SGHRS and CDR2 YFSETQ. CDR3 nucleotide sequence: TGCGCCAGCAGCTTGTCTTCAGGGGGCTACGAGCAGTACTTC. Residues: CASSLSSGGYEQYF.

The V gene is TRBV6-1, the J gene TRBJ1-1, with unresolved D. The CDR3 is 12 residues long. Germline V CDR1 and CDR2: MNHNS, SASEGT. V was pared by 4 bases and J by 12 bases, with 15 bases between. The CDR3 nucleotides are TGTGCCAGCAGTGGGGGTGGGAGGAGGACTTTCTTT. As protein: CASSGGGRRTFF.

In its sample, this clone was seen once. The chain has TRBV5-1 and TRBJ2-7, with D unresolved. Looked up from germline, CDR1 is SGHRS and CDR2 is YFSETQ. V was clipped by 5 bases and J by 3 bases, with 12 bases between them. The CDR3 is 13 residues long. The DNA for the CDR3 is TGCGCCAGCAGACTACCGGAACTCTACGAGCAGTACTTC. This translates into CASRLPELYEQYF.

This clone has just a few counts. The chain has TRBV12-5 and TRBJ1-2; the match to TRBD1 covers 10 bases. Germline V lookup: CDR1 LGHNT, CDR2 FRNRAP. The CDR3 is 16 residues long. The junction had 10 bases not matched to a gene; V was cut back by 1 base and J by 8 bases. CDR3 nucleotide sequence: TGTGCTAGTGGTTTGGCCCCGACAGGGGGCGCGGACGGCTACACCTTC. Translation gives CASGLAPTGGADGYTF. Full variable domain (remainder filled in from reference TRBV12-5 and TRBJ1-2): DARVTQTPRHKVTEMGQEVTMRCQPILGHNTVFWYRQTMMQGLELLAYFRNRAPLDDSGMPKDRFSAEMPDATLATLKIQPSEPRDSAVYFCASGLAPTGGADGYTFGSGTRLTVV.